The clone carrying this TCR beta chain was seen once. What it binds is unknown. The sample is drawn from a study of OX40 agonist ivuxolimab in advanced cancers. Study-wide context: Checkpoint inhibitors had been given previously to under 50% of patients. Study-level results: CD8+ T cells showed, on average, more clonal expansion than CD4+ cells. Not determined was the antigen specificity of the expanded peripheral T cells.

V was cut by 1 base and J by 5 bases, with 12 bases left in between. The CDR3 is made up of 14 amino acids. Germline CDR1 reads SGHVS; CDR2 reads FNYEAQ. Sequenced by immunoSEQ multiplex PCR; TCRdb stores in-frame clones only, minus some. This sample has 60,000 or so clones, with around nine tenths found just once. This specimen was CD4+ or CD8+ T cells sorted from blood, taken in a trial of the OX40 agonist ivuxolimab. The chain carries TRBV7-6 and TRBJ2-7; D call uncertain. This TCR was sampled from an adult with an advanced solid tumor such as melanoma, head and neck, liver or kidney cancer. CDR3 loop: CASSLVGNGDEQYF. The CDR3 region has the DNA TGTGCCAGCAGCTTAGTTGGGAACGGCGACGAGCAGTACTTC.